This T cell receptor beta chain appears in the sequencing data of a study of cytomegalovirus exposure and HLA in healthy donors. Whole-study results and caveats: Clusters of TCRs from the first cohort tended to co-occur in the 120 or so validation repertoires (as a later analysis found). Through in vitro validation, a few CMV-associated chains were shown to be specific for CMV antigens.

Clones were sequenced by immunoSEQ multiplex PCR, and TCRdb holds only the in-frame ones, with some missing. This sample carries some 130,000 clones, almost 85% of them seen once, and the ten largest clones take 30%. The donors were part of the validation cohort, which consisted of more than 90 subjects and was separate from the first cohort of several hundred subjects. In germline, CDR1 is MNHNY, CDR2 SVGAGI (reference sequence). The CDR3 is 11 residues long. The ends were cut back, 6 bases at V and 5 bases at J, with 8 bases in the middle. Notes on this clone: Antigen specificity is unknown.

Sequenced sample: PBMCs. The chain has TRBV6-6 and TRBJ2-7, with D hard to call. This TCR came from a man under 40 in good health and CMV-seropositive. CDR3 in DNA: TGTGCCAGCAGCCCTTTCGACGAGCAGTACTTC. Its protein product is CASSPFDEQYF.